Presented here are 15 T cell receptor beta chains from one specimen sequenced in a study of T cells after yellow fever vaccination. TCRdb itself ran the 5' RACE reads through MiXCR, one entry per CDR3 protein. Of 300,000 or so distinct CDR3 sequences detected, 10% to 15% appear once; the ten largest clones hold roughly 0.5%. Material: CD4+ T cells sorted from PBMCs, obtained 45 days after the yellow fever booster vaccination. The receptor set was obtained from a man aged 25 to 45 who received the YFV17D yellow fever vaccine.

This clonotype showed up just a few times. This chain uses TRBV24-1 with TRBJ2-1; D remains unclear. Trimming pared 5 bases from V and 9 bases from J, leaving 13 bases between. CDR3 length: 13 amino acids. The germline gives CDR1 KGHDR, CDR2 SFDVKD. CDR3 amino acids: CATSAGMITEQFF. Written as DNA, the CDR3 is TGTGCCACCAGTGCTGGGATGATAACTGAGCAGTTCTTC.

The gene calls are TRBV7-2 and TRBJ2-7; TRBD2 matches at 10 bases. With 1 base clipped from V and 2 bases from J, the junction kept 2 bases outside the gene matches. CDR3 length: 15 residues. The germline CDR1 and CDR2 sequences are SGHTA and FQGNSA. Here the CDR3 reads CASSLDLAGAYEQYF. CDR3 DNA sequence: TGTGCCAGCAGCTTAGACCTAGCGGGGGCCTACGAGCAGTACTTC.

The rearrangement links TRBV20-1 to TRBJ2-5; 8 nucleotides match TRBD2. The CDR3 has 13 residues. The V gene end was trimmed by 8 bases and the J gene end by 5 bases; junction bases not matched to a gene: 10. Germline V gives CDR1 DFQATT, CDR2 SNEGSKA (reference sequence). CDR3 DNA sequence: TGCAGTATCCCCGGAGCGGGGGATGAGACCCAGTACTTC. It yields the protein CSIPGAGDETQYF.

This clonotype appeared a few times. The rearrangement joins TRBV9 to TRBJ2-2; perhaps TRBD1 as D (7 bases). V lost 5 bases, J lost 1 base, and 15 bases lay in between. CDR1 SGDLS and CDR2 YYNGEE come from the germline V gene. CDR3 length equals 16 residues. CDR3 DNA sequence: TGTGCCAGCAGAGAAGGGGGGACAGTGAACACCGGGGAGCTGTTTTTT. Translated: CASREGGTVNTGELFF. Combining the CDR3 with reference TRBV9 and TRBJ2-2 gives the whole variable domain DSGVTQTPKHLITATGQRVTLRCSPRSGDLSVYWYQQSLDQGLQFLIQYYNGEERAKGNILERFSAQQFPDLHSELNLSSLELGDSALYFCASREGGTVNTGELFFGEGSRLTVL.

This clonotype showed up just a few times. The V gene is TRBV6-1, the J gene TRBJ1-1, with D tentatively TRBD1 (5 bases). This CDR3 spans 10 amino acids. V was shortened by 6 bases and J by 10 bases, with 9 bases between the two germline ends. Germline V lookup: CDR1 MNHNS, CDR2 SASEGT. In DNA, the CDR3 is TGTGCCAGCAGGAACACAGGAGCTTTCTTT. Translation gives CASRNTGAFF.

CDR3 sequence reads: CASSQGGATGELFF. CDR3 DNA: TGTGCCAGCAGCCAAGGTGGGGCTACCGGGGAGCTGTTTTTT. This chain joins TRBV3-1 and TRBJ2-2; perhaps TRBD1 as D (5 bases). The V end was cut by 1 base, the J end by 5 bases, with 8 bases between. This CDR3 comprises 14 residues. The V gene's germline CDR1 is LGHDT and CDR2 YNNKEL (reference sequence).

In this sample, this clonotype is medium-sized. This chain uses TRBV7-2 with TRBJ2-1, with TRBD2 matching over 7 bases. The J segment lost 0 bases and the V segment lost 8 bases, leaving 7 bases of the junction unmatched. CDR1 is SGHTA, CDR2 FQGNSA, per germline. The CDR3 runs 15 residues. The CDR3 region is CASGPGGGSYNEQFF. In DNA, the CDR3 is TGTGCCAGCGGCCCCGGCGGGGGCTCCTACAATGAGCAGTTCTTC.

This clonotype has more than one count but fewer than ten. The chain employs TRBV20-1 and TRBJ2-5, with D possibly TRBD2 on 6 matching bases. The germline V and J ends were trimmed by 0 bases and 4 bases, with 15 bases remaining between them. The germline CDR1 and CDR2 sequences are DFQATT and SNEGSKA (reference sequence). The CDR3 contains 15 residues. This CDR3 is CSARDRATSVETQYF. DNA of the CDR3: TGCAGTGCTAGAGATAGGGCGACTAGTGTAGAGACCCAGTACTTC.

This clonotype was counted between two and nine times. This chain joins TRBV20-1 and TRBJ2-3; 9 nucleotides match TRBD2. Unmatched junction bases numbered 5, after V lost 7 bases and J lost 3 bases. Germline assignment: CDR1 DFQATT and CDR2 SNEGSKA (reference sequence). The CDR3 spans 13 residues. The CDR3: CSVPTSGTDTQYF. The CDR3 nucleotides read TGCAGTGTTCCGACTAGCGGAACAGATACGCAGTATTTT.

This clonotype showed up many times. In DNA form, the CDR3 reads TGTGCCAGCAGCTTCTTCGGCAACATTCAGTACTTC. Amino acid sequence: CASSFFGNIQYF. V gene TRBV5-6 combines with J gene TRBJ2-4; D is unresolved. Trimming cost V 2 bases and J 7 bases, with 7 bases left between them. The CDR3 totals 12 residues. Germline V lookup: CDR1 SGHDT, CDR2 YYEEEE.

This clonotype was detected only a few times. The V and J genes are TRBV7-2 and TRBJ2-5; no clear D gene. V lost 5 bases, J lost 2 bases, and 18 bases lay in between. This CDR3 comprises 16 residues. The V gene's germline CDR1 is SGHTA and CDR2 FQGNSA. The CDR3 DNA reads TGTGCCAGCAGCCAAGAACAGTCGTCACTACAAGAGACCCAGTACTTC. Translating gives CASSQEQSSLQETQYF.

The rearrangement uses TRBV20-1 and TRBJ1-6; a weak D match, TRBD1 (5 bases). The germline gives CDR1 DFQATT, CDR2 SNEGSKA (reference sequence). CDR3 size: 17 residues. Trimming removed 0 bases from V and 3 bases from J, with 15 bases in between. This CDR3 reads CSARDRDARIYNSPLHF. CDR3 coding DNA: TGCAGTGCTAGAGATCGGGACGCCCGGATCTATAATTCACCCCTCCACTTT.

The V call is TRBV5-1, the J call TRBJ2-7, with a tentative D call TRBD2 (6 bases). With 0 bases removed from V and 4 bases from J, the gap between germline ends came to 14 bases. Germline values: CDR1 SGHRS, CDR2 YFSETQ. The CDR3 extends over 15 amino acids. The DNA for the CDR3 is TGCGCCAGCAGCTTGGGGCCGGGGGACTCTTACGAGCAGTACTTC. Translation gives CASSLGPGDSYEQYF.

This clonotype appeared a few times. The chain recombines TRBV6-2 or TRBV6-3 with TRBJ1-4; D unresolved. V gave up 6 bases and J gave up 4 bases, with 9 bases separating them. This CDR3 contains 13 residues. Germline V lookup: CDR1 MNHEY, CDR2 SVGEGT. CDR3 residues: CASRSPSNEKLFF. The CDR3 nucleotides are TGTGCCAGCAGAAGCCCCAGTAATGAAAAACTGTTTTTT.

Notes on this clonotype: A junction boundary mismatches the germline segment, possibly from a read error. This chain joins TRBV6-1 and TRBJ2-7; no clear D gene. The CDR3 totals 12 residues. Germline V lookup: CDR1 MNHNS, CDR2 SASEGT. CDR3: CAPRGCPYEQCF. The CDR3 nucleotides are TGTGCCCCCAGAGGCTGCCCCTACGAGCAGTGCTTC.